This passage covers 26 T cell receptor beta chains from one sample sequenced in a study of blood T cell repertoires in COVID-19. Sequencing used immunoSEQ multiplex PCR; TCRdb keeps in-frame clones, though not all of them. The profile shows approximately 260,000 clones, 85% to 90% of them singletons. Material for sequencing was peripheral blood. The receptors originated from an older woman with COVID-19, enrolled during active disease.

The chain employs TRBV7-2 and TRBJ2-7, with D tentatively TRBD1 (5 bases). The V end lost 5 bases, the J end lost 6 bases, and 14 bases lay between the germline ends. The germline gives CDR1 SGHTA, CDR2 FQGNSA. The CDR3 spans 13 residues. CDR3 region: CASSTGHGSEQYF. The CDR3 nucleotides read TGTGCCAGCAGCACCGGACACGGGTCCGAGCAGTACTTC.

The gene calls are TRBV5-6 and TRBJ1-1; tentative D call: TRBD1 (5 bases). V was pared by 1 base and J by 7 bases, with 14 bases between. This CDR3 has 14 residues. Germline V gene lookup returns CDR1 SGHDT and CDR2 YYEEEE. The CDR3, as DNA: TGTGCCAGCAGCTTGCAGGGTACGGGTGATGAAGCTTTCTTT. This encodes CASSLQGTGDEAFF.

The genes are TRBV27 and TRBJ1-1; the D is unclear. Trimming removed 8 bases at V and 1 base at J, with 5 bases between. Germline V gene lookup returns CDR1 MNHEY and CDR2 SMNVEV (reference sequence). The length of the CDR3 is 11 residues. CDR3 region: CASVKNTEAFF. CDR3 nucleotides: TGTGCCAGCGTAAAGAACACTGAAGCTTTCTTT.

J is TRBJ1-1 and V is TRBV7-9, with D perhaps TRBD1 (5 bases). Trimming cost V 6 bases and J 7 bases, with 12 bases left between them. Germline-derived CDR1 and CDR2 are SEHNR and FQNEAQ (reference sequence). The CDR3 has 12 amino acids. The CDR3 region is CASRPGQGEAFF. DNA of the CDR3: TGTGCCAGCAGACCCGGGCAGGGTGAAGCTTTCTTT.

This clone occurred a few times. The chain recombines TRBV7-9 with TRBJ1-6; 7 positions agree with TRBD1. The length of the CDR3 is 15 residues. Germline CDR1 SEHNR, CDR2 FQNEAQ (reference sequence). Trimming took 5 bases from V and 9 from J; bases not matched to a gene: 10. CDR3 protein: CASSHRGQGRSPLHF. CDR3 bases: TGTGCCAGCAGCCACAGGGGCCAGGGTCGTTCACCCCTCCACTTT.

This clone has more than one count but fewer than ten. This chain uses TRBV6-4 with TRBJ2-1; a possible D gene is TRBD1 (5 bases). V was shortened by 3 bases and J by 2 bases, with 5 bases between the two germline ends. The V gene's germline CDR1 is MRHNA and CDR2 SNTAGT. The CDR3 has 13 amino acids. Written as DNA, the CDR3 is TGTGCCAGCAGTGAGGACACCTACAATGAGCAGTTCTTC. This encodes CASSEDTYNEQFF.

The J gene is TRBJ1-1, the V gene TRBV5-5; 10 bases align to TRBD1. Germline V gives CDR1 SGHKS, CDR2 YYEKEE (reference sequence). The CDR3 extends over 15 amino acids. V shed 3 bases and J 7 bases; nucleotides not matched to a gene: 9. The CDR3 nucleotides read TGTGCCAGCAGCTCCCCCGGGACAGGGGTTTTTGAAGCTTTCTTT. It translates to CASSSPGTGVFEAFF. Complete variable domain (other parts from reference TRBV5-5 and TRBJ1-1): DAGVTQSPTHLIKTRGQQVTLRCSPISGHKSVSWYQQVLGQGPQFIFQYYEKEERGRGNFPDRFSARQFPNYSSELNVNALLLGDSALYLCASSSPGTGVFEAFFGQGTRLTVV.

The rearrangement links TRBV7-9 to TRBJ1-5, with TRBD1 matching over 9 bases. CDR1 and CDR2 (germline): SEHNR, FQNEAQ (reference sequence). V dropped 3 bases and J dropped 3; count of bases not matched to a gene: 9. The CDR3 extends over 17 amino acids. Here the CDR3 DNA reads TGTGCCAGCAGCTTGGGGACAGGGATGGTTCCCAATCAGCCCCAGCATTTT. It specifies CASSLGTGMVPNQPQHF.

The gene calls are TRBV19 and TRBJ2-1; TRBD2 matches at 14 bases. The CDR3 is 17 residues long. V lost 7 bases and J lost 10; bases outside the gene matches: 15. Germline V gene data show CDR1 as LNHDA and CDR2 as SQIVND (reference sequence). This chain's CDR3 is CASKGKTGLAGGREQFF. DNA for the CDR3: TGTGCCAGTAAGGGGAAAACTGGACTAGCGGGGGGTCGAGAGCAGTTCTTC.

The rearrangement links TRBV7-2 to TRBJ1-1; D not certain. V was trimmed by 5 bases and J by 8 bases, leaving 9 bases between them. The CDR3 contains 11 residues. Germline V CDR1 and CDR2: SGHTA, FQGNSA. CDR3 DNA: TGTGCCAGCAGCCCTTACAAGGAAGCTTTCTTT. Amino acid sequence: CASSPYKEAFF.

The chain links TRBV7-9 to TRBJ1-2; 9 nucleotides align to TRBD1. The CDR3 length is 13 residues. The J segment lost 7 bases and the V segment lost 0 bases, leaving 0 bases of the junction unmatched. The V gene's germline CDR1 is SEHNR and CDR2 FQNEAQ (reference sequence). The CDR3 protein is CASSLAGQGGYTF. The CDR3 region has the DNA TGTGCCAGCAGCTTAGCGGGACAGGGTGGCTACACCTTC.

This chain uses TRBV6-2 or TRBV6-3 with TRBJ1-5; the match to TRBD1 covers 8 bases. The V gene end was trimmed by 5 bases and the J gene end by 6 bases; junction bases not matched to a gene: 3. Germline CDR1 reads MNHEY; CDR2 reads SVGEGT. This CDR3 spans 13 amino acids. DNA for the CDR3: TGTGCCAGCAGTGAGACAGGGGTTCAGCCCCAGCATTTT. Translated: CASSETGVQPQHF.

V usage is TRBV3-1 (or the pseudogene TRBV3-2) and J usage is TRBJ1-1; D is ambiguous. The CDR3 spans 14 residues. V was trimmed by 4 bases and J by 1 base, leaving 10 bases between them. Germline CDR1 LGHDT, CDR2 YNNKEL (reference sequence). The CDR3 DNA is TGTGCCAGCAGCCGTTGGCCCGAGAACACTGAAGCTTTCTTT. Amino acids: CASSRWPENTEAFF.

In DNA form, the CDR3 reads TGTGCCAGCAGTCCCTGGGCCCACAATGAGCAGTTCTTC. Translated, it gives CASSPWAHNEQFF. The V and J genes are TRBV11-3 and TRBJ2-1; D unresolved. V was clipped by 6 bases and J by 5 bases, with 11 bases between them. Germline V CDR1 and CDR2: SGHNT, YENEEA. The CDR3 spans 13 residues.

The gene calls are TRBV7-9 and TRBJ2-5, with D possibly TRBD2 on 5 matching bases. This CDR3 spans 14 amino acids. CDR1 and CDR2 from the germline V gene are SEHNR and FQNEAQ (reference sequence). The V gene lost 1 base and the J gene lost 4 bases, with 10 bases spanning the gap. The CDR3 loop reads CASSLVVRGETQYF. CDR3 DNA: TGTGCCAGCAGCTTAGTGGTACGGGGAGAGACCCAGTACTTC.

This chain connects TRBV4-2 to TRBJ2-2; 16 positions match TRBD2. Germline CDR1 LGHNA, CDR2 YNFKEQ. Losses at the gene ends were 0 bases for V and 2 bases for J; bases not matched to a gene: 6. There are 20 residues in the CDR3. The CDR3 sequence is CASSQDPGLAGGPNTGELFF. The CDR3 coding sequence is TGTGCCAGCAGCCAAGATCCGGGACTAGCGGGGGGGCCCAACACCGGGGAGCTGTTTTTT.

The chain links TRBV9 to TRBJ1-6, with D unresolved. Germline V CDR1 and CDR2: SGDLS, YYNGEE. The V end was cut by 5 bases, the J end by 6 bases, with 9 bases between. There are 13 residues in the CDR3. The CDR3 sequence is CASSLQPNSPLHF. Here the CDR3 DNA reads TGTGCCAGCAGTTTACAGCCTAATTCACCCCTCCACTTT. Combining the CDR3 with reference TRBV9 and TRBJ1-6 gives the whole variable domain DSGVTQTPKHLITATGQRVTLRCSPRSGDLSVYWYQQSLDQGLQFLIQYYNGEERAKGNILERFSAQQFPDLHSELNLSSLELGDSALYFCASSLQPNSPLHFGNGTRLTVT.

The chain uses TRBV18 and TRBJ2-7; 9 bases map to TRBD1. CDR1 KGHSH and CDR2 LQKENI come from the germline V gene. The CDR3 covers 16 residues. V was clipped by 3 bases and J by 3 bases; unmatched bases: 9. CDR3 residues: CASSPSQGAWGYEQYF. CDR3 nucleotides: TGTGCCAGCTCACCCTCACAGGGGGCGTGGGGCTACGAGCAGTACTTC.

The V call is TRBV27, the J call TRBJ2-7; possibly TRBD1 for D (6 bases). Trimming pared 4 bases from V and 3 bases from J, leaving 16 bases between. This CDR3 comprises 15 residues. Germline V CDR1 and CDR2: MNHEY, SMNVEV (reference sequence). The CDR3 spells CASSYRDTGNYEQYF. In DNA form, the CDR3 reads TGTGCCAGCAGTTATAGGGACACCGGTAACTACGAGCAGTACTTC.

The chain carries TRBV10-3 and TRBJ2-3, with TRBD2 identical over 7 bases. There are 17 residues in the CDR3. CDR1 and CDR2 from the germline V gene are ENHRY and SYGVKD. J was trimmed by 2 bases and V by 3 bases; bases with no gene match: 11. CDR3 sequence (DNA): TGTGCCATCAGTGACCATACTGCGGGGGATAACACAGATACGCAGTATTTT. Amino acids: CAISDHTAGDNTDTQYF.

The chain has TRBV7-2 and TRBJ1-2, with TRBD1 as a possible D gene (5 bases). This CDR3 has 15 residues. CDR1 is SGHTA, CDR2 FQGNSA, per germline. With 0 bases removed from V and 7 bases from J, the gap between germline ends came to 15 bases. The CDR3 reads CASSLAPQGLGGYTF. The DNA for the CDR3 is TGTGCCAGCAGCTTAGCTCCGCAGGGCCTGGGTGGCTACACCTTC.

The V gene is TRBV18, the J gene TRBJ1-1; 7 nucleotides match TRBD1. J gave up 1 base and V 5 bases, and 10 bases lay outside the gene matches. The CDR3 contains 16 residues. Germline values: CDR1 KGHSH, CDR2 LQKENI. The CDR3 DNA follows: TGTGCCAGCTCATCCTCCCCGGGACAGAAGAACACTGAAGCTTTCTTT. Its protein is CASSSSPGQKNTEAFF. The whole variable domain, remainder taken from reference TRBV18 and TRBJ1-1, is NAGVMQNPRHLVRRRGQEARLRCSPMKGHSHVYWYRQLPEEGLKFMVYLQKENIIDESGMPKERFSAEFPKEGPSILRIQQVVRGDSAAYFCASSSSPGQKNTEAFFGQGTRLTVV.

The V call is TRBV19, the J call TRBJ2-7, with D maybe TRBD1 (5 bases). The V end was cut by 4 bases, the J end by 4 bases, with 14 bases between. The CDR3 is made up of 14 amino acids. Germline lookup yields CDR1 LNHDA and CDR2 SQIVND (reference sequence). The CDR3 DNA sequence: TGTGCCAGTAGTAACCGGGTCGGACATTACGAGCAGTACTTC. Its protein is CASSNRVGHYEQYF.

The chain links TRBV19 to TRBJ1-4; D gene ambiguous. This CDR3 is 14 amino acids long. The germline V gene has CDR1 LNHDA and CDR2 SQIVND (reference sequence). V was clipped by 3 bases and J by 1 base, with 6 bases between them. The CDR3 sequence: CASSMSGTNEKLFF. The DNA for the CDR3 is TGTGCCAGTAGTATGTCAGGAACTAATGAAAAACTGTTTTTT.

Here the CDR3 DNA reads TGCAGTGCTAGTCCGGGAGGGAGAGGAAACTATGGCTACACCTTC. Translation: CSASPGGRGNYGYTF. This rearrangement joins TRBV20-1 to TRBJ1-2; no clear D gene. Trimming took off 3 bases at V and 2 bases at J, with 16 bases between the two ends. CDR3 size: 15 residues. Per the germline V gene, CDR1 is DFQATT and CDR2 is SNEGSKA (reference sequence).

V gene TRBV6-2 or TRBV6-3 combines with J gene TRBJ2-1; 8 bases line up with TRBD2. Germline CDR1 reads MNHEY; CDR2 reads SVGEGT. Trimming cost V 5 bases and J 6 bases; bases outside gene matches: 6. CDR3 size: 14 residues. CDR3 protein: CASSQPGLGNEQFF. The CDR3 nucleotides are TGTGCCAGCAGTCAACCGGGACTAGGCAATGAGCAGTTCTTC.